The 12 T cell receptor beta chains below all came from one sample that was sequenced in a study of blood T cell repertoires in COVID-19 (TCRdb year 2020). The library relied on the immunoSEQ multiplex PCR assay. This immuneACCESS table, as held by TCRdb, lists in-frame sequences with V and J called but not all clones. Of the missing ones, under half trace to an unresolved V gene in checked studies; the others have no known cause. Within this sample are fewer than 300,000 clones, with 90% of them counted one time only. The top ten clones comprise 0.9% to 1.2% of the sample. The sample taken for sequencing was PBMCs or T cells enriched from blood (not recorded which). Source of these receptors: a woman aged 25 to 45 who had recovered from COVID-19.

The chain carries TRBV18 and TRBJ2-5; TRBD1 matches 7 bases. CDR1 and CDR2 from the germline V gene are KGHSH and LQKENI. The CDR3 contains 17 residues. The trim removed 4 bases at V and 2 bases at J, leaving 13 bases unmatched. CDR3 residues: CASSQLPGQRLQETQYF. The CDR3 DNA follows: TGTGCCAGCTCACAACTACCGGGACAGCGCCTTCAAGAGACCCAGTACTTC.

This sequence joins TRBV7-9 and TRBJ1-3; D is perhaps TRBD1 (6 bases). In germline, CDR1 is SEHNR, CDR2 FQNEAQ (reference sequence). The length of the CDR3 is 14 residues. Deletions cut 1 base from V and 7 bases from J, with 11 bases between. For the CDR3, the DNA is TGTGCCAGCAGCTTAGGACAGGAGAGTAACACCATATATTTT. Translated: CASSLGQESNTIYF.

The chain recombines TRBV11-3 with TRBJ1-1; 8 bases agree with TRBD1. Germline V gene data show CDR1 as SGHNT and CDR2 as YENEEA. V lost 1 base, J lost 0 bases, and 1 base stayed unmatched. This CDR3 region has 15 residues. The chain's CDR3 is CASSLGTGLNTEAFF. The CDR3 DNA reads TGTGCCAGCAGCTTAGGGACAGGGTTGAACACTGAAGCTTTCTTT. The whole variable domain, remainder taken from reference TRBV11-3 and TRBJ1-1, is EAGVVQSPRYKIIEKKQPVAFWCNPISGHNTLYWYLQNLGQGPELLIRYENEEAVDDSQLPKDRFSAERLKGVDSTLKIQPAELGDSAVYLCASSLGTGLNTEAFFGQGTRLTVV.

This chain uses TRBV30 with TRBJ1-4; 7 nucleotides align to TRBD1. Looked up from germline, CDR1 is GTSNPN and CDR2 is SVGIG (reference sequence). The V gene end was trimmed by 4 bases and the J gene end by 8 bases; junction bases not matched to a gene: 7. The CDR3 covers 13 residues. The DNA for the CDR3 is TGTGCCTGGACGACAGGGACCCGGGAAAAACTGTTTTTT. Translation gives CAWTTGTREKLFF.

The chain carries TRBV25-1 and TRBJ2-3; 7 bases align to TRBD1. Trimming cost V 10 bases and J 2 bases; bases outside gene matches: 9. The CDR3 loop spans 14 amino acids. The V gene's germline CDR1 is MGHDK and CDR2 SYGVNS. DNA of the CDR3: TGTGCCACCCAGGGGGTTATGATCACAGATACGCAGTATTTT. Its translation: CATQGVMITDTQYF.

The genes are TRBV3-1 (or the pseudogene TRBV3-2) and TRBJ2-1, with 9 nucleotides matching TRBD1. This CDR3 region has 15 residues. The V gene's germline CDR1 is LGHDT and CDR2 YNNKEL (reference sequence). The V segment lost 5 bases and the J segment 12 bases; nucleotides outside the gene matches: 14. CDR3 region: CASSDRPGQGQGQFF. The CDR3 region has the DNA TGTGCCAGCAGCGACCGGCCCGGACAGGGACAGGGGCAGTTCTTC.

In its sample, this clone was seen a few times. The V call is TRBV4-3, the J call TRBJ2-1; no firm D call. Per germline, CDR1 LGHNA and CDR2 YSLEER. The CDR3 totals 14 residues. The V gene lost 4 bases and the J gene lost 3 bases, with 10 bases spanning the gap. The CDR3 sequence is CASSPETVYNEQFF. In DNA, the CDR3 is TGCGCCAGCAGCCCCGAGACTGTCTACAATGAGCAGTTCTTC.

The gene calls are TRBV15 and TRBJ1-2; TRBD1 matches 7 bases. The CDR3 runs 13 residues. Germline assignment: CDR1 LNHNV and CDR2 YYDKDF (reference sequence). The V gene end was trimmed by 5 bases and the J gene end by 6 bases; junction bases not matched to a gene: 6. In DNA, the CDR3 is TGTGCCACCAGCGATGGGACAGAACATGGCTACACCTTC. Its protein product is CATSDGTEHGYTF.

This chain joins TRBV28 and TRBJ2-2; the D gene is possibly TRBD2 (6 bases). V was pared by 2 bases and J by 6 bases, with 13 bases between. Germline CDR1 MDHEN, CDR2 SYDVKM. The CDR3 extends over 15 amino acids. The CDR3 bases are TGTGCCAGCAGTTTAGGGACTTTTGGGCCCGGGGAGCTGTTTTTT. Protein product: CASSLGTFGPGELFF.

CDR3 residues: CSVVIHSNQPQHF. The CDR3 DNA follows: TGCAGCGTTGTCATACATAGCAATCAGCCCCAGCATTTT. The chain carries TRBV29-1 and TRBJ1-5; D remains ambiguous. Germline-derived CDR1 and CDR2 are SQVTM and ANQGSEA. There are 13 residues in the CDR3. V was pared by 4 bases and J by 0 bases, with 7 bases between.

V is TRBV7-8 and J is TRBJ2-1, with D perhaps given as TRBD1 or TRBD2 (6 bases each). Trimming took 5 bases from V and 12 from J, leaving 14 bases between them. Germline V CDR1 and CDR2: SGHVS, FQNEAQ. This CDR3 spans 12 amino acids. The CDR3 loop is CASSQGRMRQFF. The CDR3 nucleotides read TGTGCCAGCAGCCAGGGGAGGATGAGGCAGTTCTTC. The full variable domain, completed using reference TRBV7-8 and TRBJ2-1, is GAGVSQSPRYKVAKRGQDVALRCDPISGHVSLFWYQQALGQGPEFLTYFQNEAQLDKSGLPSDRFFAERPEGSVSTLKIQRTQQEDSAVYLCASSQGRMRQFFGPGTRLTVL.

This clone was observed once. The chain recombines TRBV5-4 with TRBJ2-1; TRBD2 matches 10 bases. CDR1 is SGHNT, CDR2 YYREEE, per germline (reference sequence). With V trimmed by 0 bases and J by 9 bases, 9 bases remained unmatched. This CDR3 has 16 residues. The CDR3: CASSLELAGVGGEQFF. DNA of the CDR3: TGTGCCAGCAGCTTGGAGCTAGCGGGAGTTGGGGGTGAGCAGTTCTTC.